These 23 T cell receptor beta chains originate from one sample sequenced in a study of OX40 agonist ivuxolimab in advanced cancers. Clones were sequenced by immunoSEQ multiplex PCR, and TCRdb holds only the in-frame ones, with some missing. The sample lists 90,000 to 100,000 clones; around nine tenths were seen once. Specimen: CD4+ or CD8+ T cells sorted from blood, collected in a trial of the OX40 agonist ivuxolimab. All receptors come from an adult with an advanced solid tumor such as melanoma, head and neck, liver or kidney cancer.

The V gene is TRBV19, the J gene TRBJ1-6, with D perhaps matching TRBD1 (5 bases). Trimming removed 3 bases from V and 7 bases from J, with 10 bases in between. This CDR3 contains 14 residues. Germline values: CDR1 LNHDA, CDR2 SQIVND (reference sequence). In DNA form, the CDR3 reads TGTGCCAGTAGTATCAGGGTGGACAATTCACCCCTCCACTTT. Translating it yields CASSIRVDNSPLHF.

The chain has TRBV5-1 and TRBJ2-7, with a possible D match to TRBD2 (7 bases). Germline CDR1 is SGHRS and CDR2 is YFSETQ. V lost 7 bases and J 3 bases, leaving 17 bases between the germline ends. The CDR3 is 14 residues long. CDR3 residues: CASRWGGQNYEQYF. The CDR3 DNA reads as TGCGCCAGCCGCTGGGGGGGCCAGAACTACGAGCAGTACTTC.

J is TRBJ2-3 and V is TRBV5-6, with 11 bases identical to TRBD2. This CDR3 contains 15 residues. Germline assignment: CDR1 SGHDT and CDR2 YYEEEE. V lost 0 bases, J lost 9 bases, and 6 bases stayed unmatched. CDR3 amino acids: CASSLGLAGKSTQYF. The CDR3 coding sequence is TGTGCCAGCAGCTTGGGACTAGCGGGGAAAAGCACGCAGTATTTT.

The chain uses TRBV10-3 and TRBJ2-1; 8 bases are a match to TRBD1. This CDR3 has 14 amino acids. V lost 6 bases, J lost 10 bases, and 11 bases stayed unmatched. Germline values: CDR1 ENHRY, CDR2 SYGVKD. The CDR3 sequence is CAIRPGQVIEEQFF. CDR3 coding DNA: TGTGCCATCAGGCCGGGACAGGTGATCGAGGAGCAGTTCTTC.

CDR3 sequence (DNA): TGCGCCAGCAGCCAAGATCCTTTCAGGGGCAGAAGCAATCAGCCCCAGCATTTT. Translated: CASSQDPFRGRSNQPQHF. The chain couples TRBV4-1 to TRBJ1-5; D perhaps matches TRBD1 (6 bases). This CDR3 contains 18 residues. Trimming took 0 bases from V and 1 from J, leaving 16 bases between them. CDR1 is MGHRA, CDR2 YSYEKL, per germline.

As DNA, the CDR3 is TGTGCCAGCAGTCATGGACGCAATCAGCCCCAGCATTTT. This encodes CASSHGRNQPQHF. The rearrangement joins TRBV6-5 to TRBJ1-5; no clear D. V was cut by 5 bases and J by 2 bases, with 7 bases left in between. The CDR3 covers 13 residues. Per germline, CDR1 MNHEY and CDR2 SVGAGI.

The chain carries TRBV13 and TRBJ2-5; 11 nucleotides align to TRBD2. CDR1 and CDR2 from the germline V gene are PRHDT and FYEKMQ (reference sequence). V lost 8 bases and J lost 9; bases outside the gene matches: 8. The CDR3 is made up of 13 amino acids. This chain's CDR3 is CASRVAGGPSQYF. The CDR3 region has the DNA TGTGCCAGCCGAGTAGCGGGGGGGCCTTCCCAGTACTTC.

The chain employs TRBV28 and TRBJ1-6, with D perhaps TRBD1 (5 bases). The V end lost 7 bases, the J end lost 10 bases, and 14 bases lay between the germline ends. CDR1 is MDHEN, CDR2 SYDVKM, per germline. The CDR3 has 13 residues. This chain's CDR3 is CASITRGESPLHF. Here the CDR3 DNA reads TGTGCCAGCATTACGCGGGGGGAGTCACCCCTCCACTTT.

The rearrangement uses TRBV25-1 and TRBJ2-7; 7 nucleotides match TRBD1. Germline values: CDR1 MGHDK, CDR2 SYGVNS. Germline trimming cut 2 bases from V and 4 bases from J; bases unmatched to any gene: 5. The CDR3 runs to 14 residues. The chain's CDR3 is CASSEQGRGYEQYF. In DNA form, the CDR3 reads TGTGCCAGCAGTGAACAGGGCAGGGGGTACGAGCAGTACTTC.

The chain employs TRBV7-9 and TRBJ1-1; 10 bases map to TRBD1. The germline V gene encodes CDR1 SEHNR and CDR2 FQNEAQ (reference sequence). The CDR3 totals 15 residues. Trimming at V came to 4 bases and at J to 4 bases, leaving 6 bases not matched to a gene. CDR3 sequence: CASSSSWTGGTEAFF. DNA for the CDR3: TGTGCCAGCAGCTCCTCTTGGACAGGGGGCACTGAAGCTTTCTTT.

The chain couples TRBV30 to TRBJ2-2; D unclear. CDR3 length equals 15 residues. V was trimmed by 2 bases and J by 0 bases, leaving 10 bases between them. CDR1 is GTSNPN and CDR2 is SVGIG in the germline V gene (reference sequence). The DNA for the CDR3 is TGTGCCTGGAGTCTTCCAGGTCCGAACACCGGGGAGCTGTTTTTT. Translated, it gives CAWSLPGPNTGELFF.

The chain joins TRBV5-1 to TRBJ1-2; D may be TRBD1 (5 bases). Germline V CDR1 and CDR2: SGHRS, YFSETQ. CDR3 length: 14 residues. The germline V and J ends were trimmed by 0 bases and 7 bases, with 13 bases remaining between them. CDR3 region: CASSLAQTAGGYTF. The CDR3 nucleotides are TGCGCCAGCAGCTTGGCCCAGACAGCCGGTGGCTACACCTTC.

CDR3 in amino acids: CASSRGQNQPQHF. The CDR3 bases are TGTGCCAGTAGCAGGGGGCAAAATCAGCCCCAGCATTTT. The rearrangement links TRBV19 to TRBJ1-5, with 8 bases identical to TRBD1. Germline assignment: CDR1 LNHDA and CDR2 SQIVND (reference sequence). V lost 6 bases to trimming and J lost 4 bases; unmatched junction nucleotides: 2. This CDR3 is built from 13 residues.

This chain uses TRBV28 with TRBJ1-2; D remains ambiguous. This CDR3 comprises 13 residues. V was trimmed by 2 bases and J by 6 bases, leaving 10 bases between them. Per germline, CDR1 MDHEN and CDR2 SYDVKM. In nucleotides, the CDR3 is TGTGCCAGCAGTTTAACGTCCCCGAATGGCTACACCTTC. Amino acids: CASSLTSPNGYTF.

The chain combines TRBV6-5 with TRBJ1-1; 8 bases are shared with TRBD1. Germline V gives CDR1 MNHEY, CDR2 SVGAGI. Trimming took 7 bases from V and 0 from J; bases not matched to a gene: 7. The CDR3 sequence is 15 residues long. CDR3 in amino acids: CASTNGQGLNTEAFF. The CDR3 region has the DNA TGTGCCAGCACTAACGGACAGGGATTGAACACTGAAGCTTTCTTT.

A few counts support this clone. The rearrangement joins TRBV7-3 to TRBJ1-1; no clear D. Trimming stripped 2 bases from V and 4 bases from J, with 8 bases between. Per the germline V gene, CDR1 is SGHTA and CDR2 is FQGTGA. The CDR3 spans 13 residues. CDR3 sequence reads: CASSLGAGTEAFF. The DNA for the CDR3 is TGTGCCAGCAGCTTAGGAGCGGGCACTGAAGCTTTCTTT.

This rearrangement joins TRBV4-3 to TRBJ2-2, with D perhaps TRBD2 (6 bases). Germline values: CDR1 LGHNA, CDR2 YSLEER. The V end lost 0 bases, the J end lost 3 bases, and 8 bases lay between the germline ends. The CDR3 is made up of 15 amino acids. For the CDR3, the DNA is TGCGCCAGCAGCCAAGAGTCGGGAGACACCGGGGAGCTGTTTTTT. Its translation is CASSQESGDTGELFF.

The rearrangement uses TRBV7-6 and TRBJ1-3, with unresolved D. V gave up 8 bases and J gave up 3 bases, with 8 bases separating them. This CDR3 is built from 12 residues. Germline V CDR1 and CDR2: SGHVS, FNYEAQ. The CDR3 reads CASASFGNTIYF. CDR3 coding DNA: TGTGCCAGCGCAAGCTTTGGAAACACCATATATTTT.

The V gene is TRBV18, the J gene TRBJ2-7; TRBD1 agrees at 7 bases. The CDR3 runs 15 residues. The V gene's germline CDR1 is KGHSH and CDR2 LQKENI. After removal of 6 bases from V and 3 bases from J, the junction contained 11 bases not matched to a gene. The CDR3 DNA reads TGTGCCAGCTCCGCCACCGGACAGGACAACTACGAGCAGTACTTC. Protein sequence: CASSATGQDNYEQYF. The full variable domain, rest sourced from reference TRBV18 and TRBJ2-7, is NAGVMQNPRHLVRRRGQEARLRCSPMKGHSHVYWYRQLPEEGLKFMVYLQKENIIDESGMPKERFSAEFPKEGPSILRIQQVVRGDSAAYFCASSATGQDNYEQYFGPGTRLTVT.

The gene calls are TRBV27 and TRBJ1-2; D is unresolved. The V end lost 10 bases, the J end lost 1 base, and 7 bases lay between the germline ends. Germline V lookup: CDR1 MNHEY, CDR2 SMNVEV (reference sequence). The CDR3 contains 11 residues. The CDR3: CATHNNYGYTF. The DNA of the CDR3 is TGTGCCACGCACAATAACTATGGCTACACCTTC.

The chain joins TRBV5-6 to TRBJ1-2, with TRBD1 matching over 10 bases. The trim removed 3 bases at V and 5 bases at J, leaving 7 bases unmatched. The CDR3 runs to 15 residues. Germline lookup yields CDR1 SGHDT and CDR2 YYEEEE. The CDR3 DNA reads as TGTGCCAGCAGCTGGGGACAGGGGCCCAGGTATGGCTACACCTTC. It is translated as CASSWGQGPRYGYTF.

This clone was recorded once. CDR3 amino acids: CASSGMVGTEAFF. CDR3 nucleotide sequence: TGTGCCAGCAGTGGGATGGTGGGCACTGAAGCTTTCTTT. The genes are TRBV2 and TRBJ1-1; D unclear. This CDR3 spans 13 amino acids. CDR1 is SNHLY, CDR2 FYNNEI, per germline. Trimming left V 4 bases short and J 4 bases short, with 10 bases between.

A few counts support this clone. The CDR3 protein is CAWSYHRQNTEAFF. In DNA, the CDR3 is TGTGCCTGGAGTTATCACAGGCAGAACACTGAAGCTTTCTTT. The rearrangement uses TRBV30 and TRBJ1-1, with D tentatively TRBD1 (5 bases). Germline V gives CDR1 GTSNPN, CDR2 SVGIG (reference sequence). CDR3 length: 14 amino acids. The V and J ends lost 2 bases and 1 base respectively, with 11 bases between them.